This record concerns one TCR beta chain sequence. This sample is part of a study of blood T cell repertoires in COVID-19. Sequenced by immunoSEQ multiplex PCR; TCRdb stores in-frame clones only, minus some. The sample consists of over 200,000 clones, 88% of them appearing once. Looked up from germline, CDR1 is SGDLS and CDR2 is YYNGEE. The CDR3 extends over 17 amino acids. V gave up 0 bases and J gave up 1 base; unmatched junction bases: 7. This receptor was taken from a man aged 55-75 years who had recovered from COVID-19. The J gene is TRBJ2-5, the V gene TRBV9; TRBD2 aligns across 9 bases. The sequenced sample was peripheral blood. The CDR3: CASSVGGSGGSQETQYF. The CDR3 region has the DNA TGTGCCAGCAGCGTAGGTGGTAGCGGGGGCTCCCAAGAGACCCAGTACTTC.